The next 9 T cell receptor beta chains were all read from a single sample in a study of T cell clonality in common variable immunodeficiency. Study results and limitations: Common variable immunodeficiency TCR beta sequences reportedly had fewer deletions and N-nucleotide insertions.

No cognate antigen is known for these TCRs. Using immunoSEQ multiplex PCR, the repertoire was profiled, and TCRdb retains in-frame clones only, with some absent. Listed here are 25,000 to 30,000 clones without any singletons, the top ten holding 3.2%. Sequencing was performed on peripheral blood mononuclear cells. These receptors originate from a human donor with common variable immunodeficiency.

This clone was recorded many times. The read is 3 residues too short to cover the CDR3 end, so that end is filled in from the germline J gene. This chain connects TRBV6-1 to TRBJ2-3, with D possibly being TRBD2 (6 bases). Trimming removed 5 bases at V and 8 bases at J, with 17 bases between. Germline-derived CDR1 and CDR2 are MNHNS and SASEGT. The CDR3 totals 14 residues. The sequenced CDR3 bases are TGTGCCAGCAGTCAAGGGGCGCGGGATGCTACG. Its translation is CASSQGARDAT. The entire CDR3 sequence reads CASSQGARDATQYF.

Regarding this clone: The read terminates 3 residues ahead of where the CDR3 ends, so the germline J gene completes it. V gene TRBV2 combines with J gene TRBJ2-1; 7 bases are a match to TRBD2. V shed 6 bases and J 4 bases; nucleotides not matched to a gene: 9. Germline CDR1 and CDR2: SNHLY and FYNNEI. The CDR3 is 15 residues long. The CDR3 bases that were read are TGTGCCAGCAGGGATCCCCTAGCGGTGTACAATGAG. It translates to CASRDPLAVYNE. The CDR3 in its entirety is CASRDPLAVYNEQFF.

This clone was seen more than once but under ten times. The read is 3 residues too short to cover the CDR3 end, so that end is filled in from the germline J gene. The chain recombines TRBV20-1 with TRBJ2-3; maybe TRBD2 (7 bases). Germline CDR1 is DFQATT and CDR2 is SNEGSKA (reference sequence). Deletions cut 3 bases from V and 5 bases from J, with 9 bases between. The CDR3 spans 12 residues. CDR3 in amino acids: CSASGGQDTQYF. The sequenced CDR3 bases are TGCAGTGCTAGCGGGGGGCAAGATACG.

This clone was detected only a few times. The read terminates 3 residues ahead of where the CDR3 ends, so the germline J gene completes it. The rearrangement uses TRBV19 and TRBJ2-4, with D tentatively TRBD2 (7 bases). The CDR3 contains 12 residues. V lost 6 bases and J lost 9, with 12 bases in between. CDR1 is LNHDA and CDR2 is SQIVND in the germline V gene (reference sequence). The sequenced part of the CDR3 DNA is TGTGCCAGTAGCTCGGGGGGCGGCATT. This encodes CASSSGGGI. The CDR3 in its entirety is CASSSGGGIQYF. Full variable domain (remainder filled in from reference TRBV19 and TRBJ2-4): DGGITQSPKYLFRKEGQNVTLSCEQNLNHDAMYWYRQDPGQGLRLIYYSQIVNDFQKGDIAEGYSVSREKKESFPLTVTSAQKNPTAFYLCASSSGGGIQYFGAGTRLSVL.

This clone was detected only a few times. The read halts 3 residues ahead of the CDR3 end, with the missing end drawn from the germline J gene. This sequence joins TRBV7-8 and TRBJ1-1, with D possibly being TRBD1 (6 bases). V lost 7 bases to trimming and J lost 2 bases, with 20 bases between them. The CDR3 runs to 16 residues. The germline V gene has CDR1 SGHVS and CDR2 FQNEAQ. CDR3 bases read: TGTGCCAGCAATACGAGGTGGGGGCCGCTTAACACTGAA. This sequence encodes CASNTRWGPLNTE. The complete CDR3 sequence is CASNTRWGPLNTEAFF.

The table lists this clone with a few counts. The read comes to an end 3 residues before the CDR3 does, leaving the germline J gene to fill in the end. The rearrangement uses TRBV10-3 and TRBJ2-7; D is perhaps TRBD1 (5 bases). This CDR3 comprises 14 residues. The ends were cut back, 4 bases at V and 2 bases at J, with 12 bases in the middle. The germline V gene encodes CDR1 ENHRY and CDR2 SYGVKD. CDR3 amino acids: CAISGGEGAYEQYF. The sequenced part of the CDR3 DNA is TGTGCCATCAGTGGGGGTGAAGGGGCCTACGAG.

This clone came up many times. The read falls 3 residues short of the CDR3 end, and the missing part is taken from the germline J gene. The genes are TRBV5-1 and TRBJ2-3; D may be TRBD1 (5 bases). The germline V gene has CDR1 SGHRS and CDR2 YFSETQ. This CDR3 contains 13 residues. V was trimmed by 3 bases and J by 2 bases, leaving 7 bases between them. CDR3 sequence: CASSWTNTDTQYF. The CDR3 DNA, read in part, is TGCGCCAGCAGCTGGACAAACACAGATACG.

This clone was found many times. The read terminates 3 residues ahead of where the CDR3 ends, so the germline J gene completes it. The chain employs TRBV6-1 and TRBJ2-3; tentative D call: TRBD1 (6 bases). The length of the CDR3 is 16 residues. The V gene lost 4 bases and the J gene lost 1 base, with 15 bases spanning the gap. The V gene's germline CDR1 is MNHNS and CDR2 SASEGT. CDR3 DNA, as far as it was read: TGTGCCAGCAGTGTGAGTTCAGGGGCGCGCACAGATACG. Amino acids: CASSVSSGARTDT. In full, the CDR3 reads CASSVSSGARTDTQYF.

This clone turned up a few times. Read data end 3 residues before the CDR3 end; the end is taken from the germline J gene. The chain joins TRBV18 to TRBJ1-3; possibly TRBD1 for D (6 bases). Deletions cut 5 bases from V and 7 bases from J, with 15 bases between. The CDR3 spans 14 residues. CDR1 is KGHSH and CDR2 is LQKENI in the germline V gene. Incomplete CDR3 DNA: TGTGCCAGCTCAACAGGGTACTCTCGGAACACC. Translation: CASSTGYSRNT. The whole CDR3 protein is CASSTGYSRNTIYF.